This T cell receptor (beta chain) appears in the sequencing data of a study of response to subunit inactivated influenza vaccine. Whole-study results and caveats: Few new T cells, the authors suggested, are recruited by each seasonal influenza vaccination.

The table lists this clonotype with a few counts. Antigen: not known. This CDR3 comprises 14 residues. Germline V gene lookup returns CDR1 SGHAT and CDR2 FQNNGV. Trimming took 1 base from V and 5 from J, leaving 11 bases between them. TCRdb reprocessed the RT-PCR reads with MiXCR, giving one entry per CDR3 protein. This sample has about 520,000 distinct CDR3 sequences, with about 25% found just once. Sample: CD4+ T cells sorted from PBMCs, taken roughly 5 days after vaccination. This chain connects TRBV11-2 to TRBJ2-5; D gene ambiguous. The TCR sequence derives from a man aged 45 to 65 who received an inactivated influenza vaccine. The CDR3 sequence: CASSLVPQRETQYF. The CDR3 DNA reads as TGTGCCAGCAGCTTAGTCCCCCAAAGGGAGACCCAGTACTTC.